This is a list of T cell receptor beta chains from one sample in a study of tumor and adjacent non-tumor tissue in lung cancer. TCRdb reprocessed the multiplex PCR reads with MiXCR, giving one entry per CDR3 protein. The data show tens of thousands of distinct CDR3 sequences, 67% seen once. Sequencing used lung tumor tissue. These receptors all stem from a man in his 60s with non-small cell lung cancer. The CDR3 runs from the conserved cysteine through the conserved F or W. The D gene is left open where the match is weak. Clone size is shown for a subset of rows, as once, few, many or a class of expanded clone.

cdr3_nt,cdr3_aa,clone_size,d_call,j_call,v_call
TGTGCCAGTAGTGGCAGGGCCTATGACTACACCTTC,CASSGRAYDYTF,NA,NA,TRBJ1-2,TRBV6-2/TRBV6-3
TGCGCCAGCAGCCATGTGACTAGCGGGGGGACCCAGTACTTC,CASSHVTSGGTQYF,NA,TRBD2,TRBJ2-5,TRBV4-3
TGTGCCAGCAGCCCACTTAGTGATCAGCCCCAGCATTTT,CASSPLSDQPQHF,NA,NA,TRBJ1-5,TRBV4-2
TGTGCCAGCAGTTACTACCGGTGCTCCTATAATGAGCAGTTCTTC,CASSYYRCSYNEQFF,NA,NA,TRBJ2-1,TRBV6-6
TGCGCCAGCAGCCAAGCAGGGGGGCCTGGGGCCAACGTCCTTACTTTC,CASSQAGGPGANVLTF,NA,NA,TRBJ2-6,TRBV4-3
TGTGCCAGCAGCTTGTCAGTTATAGGGGGTTACGAGCAGTACTTC,CASSLSVIGGYEQYF,many,NA,TRBJ2-7,TRBV5-5
TGTGCCAGCAGCTCTAGCCCCCACAGGGAGGCAGATACGCAGTATTTT,CASSSSPHREADTQYF,NA,NA,TRBJ2-3,TRBV9
TGCAGTGCTACCCGGGGGGGGACAAAATCAGCCCCAGCATTT,CSATRGGTKSAPAF,NA,NA,TRBJ1-5,TRBV20-1
TGTGCCAGCAGTCTAGCGGGAGGGCGTAATGAGGATTTCTTC,CASSLAGGRNEDFF,NA,TRBD2,TRBJ2-1,TRBV6-1
TGTGCCAGCAGGACATACCGGGACGCGGTGAGCACAGATACGCAGTACTTT,CASRTYRDAVSTDTQYF,NA,NA,TRBJ2-3,TRBV6-6
TGTGCCAGTAGCCCGAACCTGGGACACGGAGCCTCTGGGGCCAACGTCCAGACTTTC,CASSPNLGHGASGANVQTF,NA,NA,TRBJ2-6,TRBV5-4
TGTGCCAGCAGCTTAAAGACAGGCAATACAGGGGGGCTGATTTTT,CASSLKTGNTGGLIF,few,TRBD1,TRBJ2-2,TRBV11-2
TGCGCCAACAGTGTGACAGGTGGGGTTGGCAATCAGCCCCAGCATTTT,CANSVTGGVGNQPQHF,NA,NA,TRBJ1-5,TRBV10-2
TGCAGTGTTGGAGCTTATTCGGAGACCCAGTATTTC,CSVGAYSETQYF,NA,NA,TRBJ2-5,TRBV20-1
TGTGCCAGCAGTGCACTCAGGCCCTCTGGATACACCATATATTTT,CASSALRPSGYTIYF,once,NA,TRBJ1-3,TRBV6-1
TGCGCCAGCAGCCAATCGATAAGTGTCTACAATGAGCGGTTCTTC,CASSQSISVYNERFF,once,NA,TRBJ2-1,TRBV4-3